This T cell receptor (beta chain) originates from a study of blood T cells in healthy people across ages. Study-wide context: Roughly one uniquely barcoded beta molecule per two T cells was captured. General study findings and limits: Older individuals had lower TCR beta diversity per million T cells (the decline was roughly linear).

Concerning this clonotype: Antigen: not known.

This CDR3 comprises 18 residues. V lost 5 bases, J lost 0 bases, and 10 bases stayed unmatched. Germline values: CDR1 LNHDA, CDR2 SQIVND (reference sequence). A second PCR, run for roughly 6 to 11 cycles, used a sample-barcoded 5' primer plus a J-beta primer mix. One entry per CDR3 protein results from TCRdb running MiXCR on the 5' RACE reads. The sample contains 1.2 million to 1.5 million distinct CDR3 sequences, around 42% of which appear only once. Sequencing was performed on blood. The origin of this receptor is a woman aged 18-30 years in good health. The chain has TRBV19 and TRBJ2-6; TRBD1 aligns across 7 bases. The CDR3 reads CASSPGTARGSGANVLTF. CDR3 sequence (DNA): TGTGCCAGTAGTCCAGGGACAGCGAGGGGCTCTGGGGCCAACGTCCTGACTTTC.